A selection of T cell receptor beta chains follows, all from one sample in a study of blood T cell repertoires in COVID-19. The table came from immunoSEQ multiplex PCR; TCRdb's copy has only in-frame clones and leaves some out. The sample carries fewer than 85,000 clones, roughly 90% recorded once. Sequenced material: peripheral blood. The receptors were gathered from a man in his forties or fifties with active COVID-19. Both conserved end residues are part of each CDR3. Each record gives: CDR3 length, V gene, CDR3 protein.

14	TRBV7-9	CASSPHVSYNEQFF
13	TRBV6-6	CASSLFSGNTIYF
17	TRBV7-3	CASSLTGPGTLGYEQYF
13	TRBV19	CASSPRENSPLHF
14	TRBV13	CASSFGGRPYEQYF
15	TRBV7-8	CASSRTQGFQETQYF
11	TRBV20-1	CSALLNEKLFF
14	TRBV28	CASKLSGRAYEQYF
13	TRBV7-9	CALGEGKQETQYF
14	TRBV7-2	CASSRDRSYTEAFF
12	TRBV10-3	CAISDSRTEAFF
15	TRBV9	CASSYQAGEGNEQFF
15	TRBV28	CASSLLRGGDEKLFF
15	TRBV5-1	CASSLGGGPSYEQYF
12	TRBV6-1	CASSERAQPQHF
12	TRBV10-3	CAIRTGVGLLHF
18	TRBV28	CASSLRRETGGMYNEQFF
15	TRBV6-5	CASKVATSGSETQYF
16	TRBV2	CASVKDSGRTSDTQYF
12	TRBV3-1/TRBV3-2	CASSHRGGEQFF
13	TRBV12-5	CASGQGTRNEQYF
14	TRBV30	CAWRTSGVVNEQFF
13	TRBV7-3	CASSLDRETEAFF
15	TRBV30	CAWSGGQGNTGELFF
15	TRBV19	CASSTPGGKDSPLHF
15	TRBV3-1/TRBV3-2	CASSQAYGDSYEQYF
15	TRBV18	CASSPVTGSPDTQYF
15	TRBV5-1	CASSLATDRGDEQYF
11	TRBV29-1	CSVLVAKGYTF
13	TRBV7-9	CASSLVGSEKLFF
13	TRBV6-6	CASSGQVGTEAFF
15	TRBV4-3	CASSQDTSGDYEQYF
13	TRBV4-2	CASSQDRRGGYTF
14	TRBV5-4	CASGGKGTNTEAFF
13	TRBV7-2	CASSLGLAGDGYF
15	TRBV9	CASSHNSFMNTEAFF
14	TRBV6-5	CASMFTGNNQPQHF
16	TRBV7-3	CASSWDRAAGANVLTF
15	TRBV5-4	CASSHPDRGRDEQYF
13	TRBV11-2	CASSFDRNNEQFF
13	TRBV9	CASGGTSDTEAFF
15	TRBV7-3	CASSRTGTRGETQYF
16	TRBV25-1	CASSEYGVGSNYGYTF
16	TRBV28	CASSSDPLSRGDGYTF
13	TRBV27	CASSLEAYNEQFF